These 30 T cell receptor beta chains came from one sample sequenced in a study of tumor-infiltrating lymphocytes in primary liver carcinoma. Germline DNA was also extracted, and blood RNA derived from unsorted whole blood. Researchers generated TCR beta cDNA from about 460 ng of total RNA, relying on a constant-region primer. Slightly modified ARM-PCR served as the procedure for the TCR beta libraries. These libraries came from three rounds of nested multiplex PCR. Running 10 cycles apiece, the first two PCR rounds relied on TRBV1-TRBV30 forward primers together with a C-beta reverse primer. TCRdb re-called the multiplex PCR reads through MiXCR, storing one row per CDR3 protein. The sample carries 330,000 or so distinct CDR3 sequences, about 65% recorded once. The sample taken for sequencing was peripheral blood. The receptors were gathered from a man aged 40-55 years with primary liver carcinoma and hepatitis B virus infection.

This clonotype has ten or more counts. This rearrangement joins TRBV6-5 to TRBJ2-1; D unresolved. From germline, CDR1 is MNHEY and CDR2 SVGAGI. This CDR3 has 11 residues. The V and J ends lost 2 bases and 10 bases respectively, with 6 bases between them. This chain's CDR3 is CASSYDGEQFF. Here the CDR3 DNA reads TGTGCCAGCAGTTACGACGGAGAGCAGTTCTTC.

For this clonotype: With a much larger clone just one base away, this may be a read error. The chain is built from TRBV4-3 and TRBJ2-3; 8 bases are a match to TRBD2. The germline V gene encodes CDR1 LGHNA and CDR2 YSLEER. This CDR3 comprises 16 residues. CDR3: CASNQPGRALRDTQYF. The DNA for the CDR3 is TGCGCCAGCAACCAACCCGGGAGGGCCCTGAGAGATACGCAGTATTTT.

With regard to this clonotype: At one of its ends the junction is not consistent with the germline gene, which may arise from a read error. The genes are TRBV29-1 and TRBJ2-7; perhaps TRBD2 as D (6 bases). CDR3 length equals 13 residues. Germline assignment: CDR1 SQVTM and CDR2 ANQGSEA. CDR3 region: CSVGLVGGYEQYF. The DNA of the CDR3 is TGTAGCGTTGGATTAGTGGGAGGCTACGAGCAGTACTTC.

V is TRBV5-6 and J is TRBJ2-1; TRBD1 matches at 8 bases. Germline trimming cut 4 bases from V and 9 bases from J; bases unmatched to any gene: 12. Germline CDR1 and CDR2: SGHDT and YYEEEE. The CDR3 totals 15 residues. This chain's CDR3 is CASSEWTGFGGEQFF. The CDR3 DNA reads TGTGCCAGCAGCGAATGGACAGGGTTTGGGGGTGAGCAGTTCTTC.

Written as DNA, the CDR3 is TGTGCCAGCAGCCCTTTGACAGGGGTACAAAACATTCAGTACTTC. Its translation: CASSPLTGVQNIQYF. The chain joins TRBV5-5 to TRBJ2-4; TRBD1 matches at 8 bases. V gave up 4 bases and J gave up 5 bases; unmatched junction bases: 8. Germline V gene data show CDR1 as SGHKS and CDR2 as YYEKEE (reference sequence). This CDR3 spans 15 amino acids.

The gene calls are TRBV28 and TRBJ2-3; weak D call: TRBD2 (5 bases). Germline loops: CDR1 MDHEN, CDR2 SYDVKM. V shed 6 bases and J shed 4 bases, with 17 bases lying between them. CDR3 length: 15 amino acids. DNA of the CDR3: TGTGCCAGCAGCCCTATCCGGGGAAGGGCAGATACGCAGTATTTT. Its protein is CASSPIRGRADTQYF. Variable domain in full (rest from reference TRBV28 and TRBJ2-3): DVKVTQSSRYLVKRTGEKVFLECVQDMDHENMFWYRQDPGLGLRLIYFSYDVKMKEKGDIPEGYSVSREKKERFSLILESASTNQTSMYLCASSPIRGRADTQYFGPGTRLTVL.

A remark on this clonotype: With a much larger clone just one base away, this may be a read error. The V call is TRBV6-1, the J call TRBJ2-7; 14 nucleotides agree with TRBD2. Germline V lookup: CDR1 MNHNS, CDR2 SASEGT. The CDR3 is 14 residues long. The CDR3 nucleotides read TGTGCCAGCAGTCCCCGGACTAGCGGGAGGTTTCGGGACGTC. Its protein product is CASSPRTSGRFRDV.

Notes on this clonotype: A much larger clone differs from this one at a single base, so this may be a read error. The chain is built from TRBV4-3 and TRBJ2-7; a possible D gene is TRBD1 (5 bases). The V end was cut by 3 bases, the J end by 6 bases, with 15 bases between. The germline V gene encodes CDR1 LGHNA and CDR2 YSLEER. The CDR3 is 14 amino acids. CDR3 loop: CASSQLTETCEQYF. The CDR3, as DNA: TGCGCCAGCAGCCAGCTGACAGAAACCTGCGAGCAGTACTTC.

In its sample, this clonotype was seen a few times. Just one base apart from a much larger clone, this may be a read error. V is TRBV12-3 or TRBV12-4 and J is TRBJ1-1; perhaps TRBD1 as D (6 bases). There are 16 residues in the CDR3. As DNA, the CDR3 is TGTGCCAGCAGTTATGGAACAGGGATGAGGAGGACTGAAGCTTCCTTT. Translating gives CASSYGTGMRRTEASF.

At least ten counts were recorded for this clonotype. The rearrangement uses TRBV12-3 or TRBV12-4 and TRBJ2-1, with a weak D call TRBD1 (5 bases). The CDR3 runs 16 residues. The germline V and J ends were trimmed by 1 base and 1 base, with 11 bases remaining between them. DNA of the CDR3: TGTGCCAGCAGTTTAGGGGCAGGGTTATCCTACAATGAGCAGTTCTTC. As protein: CASSLGAGLSYNEQFF.

A word on this clonotype: Germline and junction disagree at one end, which may indicate a read error. V and J are TRBV11-2 and TRBJ2-7; TRBD2 matches 8 bases. The CDR3 covers 14 residues. Germline values: CDR1 SGHAT, CDR2 FQNNGV. The CDR3 DNA sequence: TGCCCCAGCAGCTTATCCGGGACTAGCTACGAGCAGTACTTC. It codes for CPSSLSGTSYEQYF. The variable domain in full, completed from reference TRBV11-2 and TRBJ2-7, reads EAGVAQSPRYKIIEKRQSVAFWCNPISGHATLYWYQQILGQGPKLLIQFQNNGVVDDSQLPKDRFSAERLKGVDSTLKIQPAKLEDSAVYLCPSSLSGTSYEQYFGPGTRLTVT.

Comment on this clonotype: This may arise from a read error, as a much more abundant clone is one base away. The chain is built from TRBV5-5 and TRBJ2-1, with 7 positions matching TRBD2. The CDR3 is made up of 14 amino acids. Germline CDR1 reads SGHKS; CDR2 reads YYEKEE (reference sequence). The CDR3 loop reads CANSLPLADNEQFF. For the CDR3, the DNA is TGTGCCAACAGCCTCCCCCTAGCGGACAATGAGCAGTTCTTC.

About this clonotype itself: At one end, the junction sequence differs from germline, possibly due to a read error. V and J are TRBV7-2 and TRBJ1-2; a possible D gene is TRBD1 (5 bases). CDR1 is SGHTA and CDR2 is FQGNSA in the germline V gene. There are 15 residues in the CDR3. CDR3 nucleotide sequence: TGTGCCAGCAGCCCGACAGCGAAGACTAACCATGGCTACACCTTC. Translating gives CASSPTAKTNHGYTF. Full variable domain (outside the CDR3, taken from reference TRBV7-2 and TRBJ1-2): GAGVSQSPSNKVTEKGKDVELRCDPISGHTALYWYRQSLGQGLEFLIYFQGNSAPDKSGLPSDRFSAERTGGSVSTLTIQRTQQEDSAVYLCASSPTAKTNHGYTFGSGTRLTVV.

This clonotype was detected ten times or more. The CDR3 region is CASSTHRGSAEAFF. DNA of the CDR3: TGTGCCAGCAGTACCCACAGGGGAAGCGCTGAAGCTTTCTTT. The genes are TRBV12-3 or TRBV12-4 and TRBJ1-1; 7 bases fit TRBD1. J was trimmed by 6 bases and V by 5 bases; bases with no gene match: 9. The CDR3 is made up of 14 amino acids.

The chain has TRBV11-2 and TRBJ2-2; D may match TRBD1 or TRBD2 (6 bases each). The CDR3 loop spans 13 amino acids. The germline gives CDR1 SGHAT, CDR2 FQNNGV. V was trimmed by 7 bases and J by 9 bases, leaving 15 bases between them. In DNA form, the CDR3 reads TGTGCCAGCACGAGGGGGGCCGCCAGGGAGCTGTTTTTT. Its protein product is CASTRGAARELFF.

This rearrangement joins TRBV29-1 to TRBJ2-1; maybe TRBD2 (5 bases). Germline V CDR1 and CDR2: SQVTM, ANQGSEA. There are 13 residues in the CDR3. V dropped 2 bases and J dropped 5 bases, with 10 bases sitting between them. The CDR3 nucleotides read TGCAGCGTTGAAACGACTAATGACAATGAGCAGTTCTTC. Its protein is CSVETTNDNEQFF.

V is TRBV6-2 or TRBV6-3 and J is TRBJ2-1; 8 bases map to TRBD1. This CDR3 has 16 amino acids. Germline V gene data show CDR1 as MNHEY and CDR2 as SVGEGT. V dropped 5 bases and J dropped 8; count of bases not matched to a gene: 14. CDR3 DNA sequence: TGTGCCAGCAGTCCATCCCAGGGGGCGGCGGGGTATGAGCAGTTCTTC. Translating gives CASSPSQGAAGYEQFF.

Worth noting for this clonotype: Because the CDR3 is missing its conserved closing phenylalanine or tryptophan, this is likely a read error. The genes are TRBV29-1 and TRBJ1-2; D not certain. This CDR3 comprises 15 residues. CDR1 SQVTM and CDR2 ANQGSEA come from the germline V gene. The V end lost 2 bases, the J end lost 3 bases, and 16 bases lay between the germline ends. This CDR3 reads CSVEINSREDYGYTI. CDR3 sequence (DNA): TGCAGCGTTGAAATTAATAGTAGGGAAGACTATGGCTACACCATC.

To note about this clonotype: A much larger clone is a single base away; this may be a read error. The chain is built from TRBV13 and TRBJ1-1; 9 bases are shared with TRBD1. Losses at the gene ends were 1 base for V and 9 bases for J; bases not matched to a gene: 12. Germline CDR1 and CDR2: PRHDT and FYEKMQ (reference sequence). This CDR3 comprises 16 residues. CDR3 in DNA: TGTGCCAGCAGCTTAGTATGGGACAGGGCTCTAGCTAAAGCTTTCTTT. Its protein product is CASSLVWDRALAKAFF.

The chain recombines TRBV9 with TRBJ2-1; 10 bases agree with TRBD2. In germline, CDR1 is SGDLS, CDR2 YYNGEE. The CDR3 spans 16 residues. V trimming: 4 bases; J trimming: 7 bases; junction bases outside the gene matches: 11. This CDR3 reads CASSPLWVAGGNEQFF. The CDR3 coding sequence is TGTGCCAGCAGCCCCCTGTGGGTAGCGGGGGGTAATGAGCAGTTCTTC.

The V gene is TRBV28, the J gene TRBJ2-5; TRBD2 matches 7 bases. V was clipped by 10 bases and J by 6 bases; unmatched bases: 11. CDR3 size: 13 residues. The germline CDR1 and CDR2 sequences are MDHEN and SYDVKM. CDR3 in amino acids: CANSPSGTKTQYF. The CDR3 coding sequence is TGTGCCAACAGCCCTAGCGGAACGAAGACCCAGTACTTC.

The V call is TRBV10-3, the J call TRBJ2-1; 11 bases map to TRBD2. Trimming at V came to 3 bases and at J to 8 bases, leaving 3 bases not matched to a gene. The CDR3 is 14 amino acids. Germline V gene data show CDR1 as ENHRY and CDR2 as SYGVKD. CDR3: CAISELAGVDEQFF. CDR3 sequence (DNA): TGTGCCATCAGTGAACTAGCGGGAGTAGATGAGCAGTTCTTC.

Points on this clonotype: A much larger clone lies a single base off, so this may be a read error. The chain is built from TRBV28 and TRBJ2-7; TRBD1 or TRBD2 may be the D gene (5 bases each). Germline assignment: CDR1 MDHEN and CDR2 SYDVKM. The CDR3 covers 15 residues. V lost 4 bases to trimming and J lost 6 bases, with 19 bases between them. The CDR3 DNA sequence: TGTGCCAGCAGTTCATGTAGGGACCCCTATTGCGAGCAGTACTTC. Translating gives CASSSCRDPYCEQYF.

The V gene is TRBV30, the J gene TRBJ1-5; D is possibly TRBD1 (5 bases). In germline, CDR1 is GTSNPN, CDR2 SVGIG (reference sequence). Trimming stripped 1 base from V and 4 bases from J, with 5 bases between. This CDR3 has 12 amino acids. The CDR3 protein is CAWSAGNQPQHF. In DNA form, the CDR3 reads TGTGCCTGGAGTGCAGGGAATCAGCCCCAGCATTTT.

V is TRBV7-3 and J is TRBJ2-5; D is possibly TRBD1 or TRBD2 (5 bases each). CDR3 length: 14 residues. In germline, CDR1 is SGHTA, CDR2 FQGTGA. V lost 5 bases to trimming and J lost 5 bases, with 15 bases between them. The CDR3 DNA is TGTGCCAGCAGCCCTGGGACCTACGGGGAGACCCAGTACTTC. Translating gives CASSPGTYGETQYF.

The V gene is TRBV30, the J gene TRBJ2-7, with no clear D. Between the trimmed V and J ends, which lost 0 bases and 7 bases, there was a span of 10 bases. The CDR3 runs to 12 residues. Germline-derived CDR1 and CDR2 are GTSNPN and SVGIG (reference sequence). CDR3: CAWSVPPGEQYF. The CDR3 nucleotides are TGTGCCTGGAGTGTACCTCCCGGGGAGCAGTACTTC. Using reference TRBV30 and TRBJ2-7 for the parts outside the CDR3, the full variable domain is SQTIHQWPATLVQPVGSPLSLECTVEGTSNPNLYWYRQAAGRGLQLLFYSVGIGQISSEVPQNLSASRPQDRQFILSSKKLLLSDSGFYLCAWSVPPGEQYFGPGTRLTVT.

Concerning this clonotype: A much larger clone sits a single nucleotide away, making a read error possible. The gene calls are TRBV12-3 or TRBV12-4 and TRBJ2-1; D perhaps matches TRBD2 (6 bases). This CDR3 has 15 amino acids. CDR3 bases: TGTACCAGCAGTTTATTCGGCGGGGCCTACAATGAGCAGTTCTTC. Its protein is CTSSLFGGAYNEQFF.

This clonotype occurred many times. The gene calls are TRBV6-5 and TRBJ2-5, with no clear D. Germline V CDR1 and CDR2: MNHEY, SVGAGI. Trimming shortened V by 0 bases and J by 5 bases, and 7 bases separated the two germline ends. This CDR3 has 13 amino acids. Here the CDR3 DNA reads TGTGCCAGCAGTTACTCAGGGTGGGAGACCCAGTACTTC. Protein product: CASSYSGWETQYF.

Concerning this clonotype itself: The CDR3 carries no conserved terminal phenylalanine or tryptophan, so it likely arises from a read error. The chain couples TRBV4-2 to TRBJ2-5; 9 bases map to TRBD1. The CDR3 is made up of 16 amino acids. Germline V gene lookup returns CDR1 LGHNA and CDR2 YNFKEQ. CDR3 in amino acids: CGSSQGGTGREETQYS. The CDR3 DNA sequence: TGTGGCAGCAGCCAGGGGGGGACAGGGCGGGAAGAGACCCAGTACTCC.

Concerning this clonotype: Relative to the germline gene, one junction end is altered; a read error may explain this. CDR3 nucleotides: TGTGCCAGCAGCTTAGGAGTATCCATTAGCATAGATACGCAGTATTTT. As protein: CASSLGVSISIDTQYF. V gene TRBV11-3 combines with J gene TRBJ2-3; D call uncertain. CDR3 length: 16 residues. Germline V gene sequence: CDR1 SGHNT, CDR2 YENEEA.